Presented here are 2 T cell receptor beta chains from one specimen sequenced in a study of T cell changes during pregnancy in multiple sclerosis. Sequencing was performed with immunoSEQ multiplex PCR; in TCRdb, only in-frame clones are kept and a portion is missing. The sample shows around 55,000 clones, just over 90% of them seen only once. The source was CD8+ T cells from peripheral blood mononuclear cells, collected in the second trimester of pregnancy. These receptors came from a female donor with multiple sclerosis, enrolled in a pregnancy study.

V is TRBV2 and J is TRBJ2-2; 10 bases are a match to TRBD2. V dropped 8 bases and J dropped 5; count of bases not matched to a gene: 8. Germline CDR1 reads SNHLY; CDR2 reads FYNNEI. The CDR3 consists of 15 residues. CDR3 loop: CASLTKRGGTGELFF. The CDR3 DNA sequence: TGTGCCAGCCTGACGAAGCGGGGGGGAACCGGGGAGCTGTTTTTT.

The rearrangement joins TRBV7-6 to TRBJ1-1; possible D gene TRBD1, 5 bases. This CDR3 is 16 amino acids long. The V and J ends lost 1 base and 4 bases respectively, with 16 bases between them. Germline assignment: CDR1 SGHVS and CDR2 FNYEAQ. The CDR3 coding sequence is TGTGCCAGCAGCTTAGAGTTGGAAGGGGTTGGCACTGAAGCTTTCTTT. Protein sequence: CASSLELEGVGTEAFF.